Listed below are T cell receptor beta chains from one sample, sequenced in a study of OX40 agonist ivuxolimab in advanced cancers. Clones were sequenced by immunoSEQ multiplex PCR, and TCRdb holds only the in-frame ones, with some missing. The sample has about 50,000 clones, roughly nine tenths seen once; the top ten hold about 0.82%. The material sequenced was CD4+ or CD8+ T cells sorted from blood, taken in a trial of the OX40 agonist ivuxolimab. The receptors stem from an adult with an advanced solid tumor such as melanoma, head and neck, liver or kidney cancer. Each CDR3 is given with its conserved first and last residue. D genes are given only for firm matches. For some rows the clone size is stated as once, few or many, or as a class when expanded; others skip it.

J gene: TRBJ2-2; V gene: TRBV2; CDR3 length: 14; D gene: NA; clone size: NA; CDR3 DNA: TGTGCCAGCAAGGCTAGCAGAACAGGAGGGGAGCTGTTTTTT; CDR3 protein: CASKASRTGGELFF
J gene: TRBJ2-2; V gene: TRBV29-1; CDR3 length: 13; D gene: TRBD1; clone size: NA; CDR3 DNA: TGCAGCGTTGCCGGGACAGACGCGGGGGAGCTGTTTTTT; CDR3 protein: CSVAGTDAGELFF
J gene: TRBJ1-3; V gene: TRBV6-6; CDR3 length: 13; D gene: NA; clone size: NA; CDR3 DNA: TGTGCCAGCATCTTAGACATCGGAAACACCATATATTTT; CDR3 protein: CASILDIGNTIYF
J gene: TRBJ1-3; V gene: TRBV6-1; CDR3 length: 14; D gene: NA; clone size: NA; CDR3 DNA: TGTGCCACCGCCAACGCAGTGACTGGAAACACCATATATTTT; CDR3 protein: CATANAVTGNTIYF
J gene: TRBJ1-4; V gene: TRBV18; CDR3 length: 18; D gene: TRBD1; clone size: NA; CDR3 DNA: TGTGCCAGCTCCCTCCACGCCGGGACAGGGGCAACTAATGAAAAACTGTTTTTT; CDR3 protein: CASSLHAGTGATNEKLFF
J gene: TRBJ1-3; V gene: TRBV29-1; CDR3 length: 15; D gene: NA; clone size: NA; CDR3 DNA: TGCAGCGTAGAAGGACAGCTTAACTCTGGAAACACCATATATTTT; CDR3 protein: CSVEGQLNSGNTIYF
J gene: TRBJ1-4; V gene: TRBV5-1; CDR3 length: 14; D gene: NA; clone size: NA; CDR3 DNA: TGCGCCAGCAGCTTGGGTCGGGCAAATGAAAAACTGTTTTTT; CDR3 protein: CASSLGRANEKLFF
J gene: TRBJ2-4; V gene: TRBV4-1; CDR3 length: 18; D gene: NA; clone size: NA; CDR3 DNA: TGCGCCAGCAGCCAAGCCGGGGAACAGCGACTAGCCAAAAACATTCAGTACTTC; CDR3 protein: CASSQAGEQRLAKNIQYF
J gene: TRBJ1-1; V gene: TRBV2; CDR3 length: 13; D gene: NA; clone size: NA; CDR3 DNA: TGTGCCAGCAGTGTAGGTCCGGGCACTGAAGCTTTCTTT; CDR3 protein: CASSVGPGTEAFF
J gene: TRBJ1-1; V gene: TRBV29-1; CDR3 length: 13; D gene: NA; clone size: once; CDR3 DNA: TGCAGCGTTGCCCAAGCTATGTACACTGAAGCTTTCTTT; CDR3 protein: CSVAQAMYTEAFF
J gene: TRBJ1-3; V gene: TRBV2; CDR3 length: 16; D gene: NA; clone size: NA; CDR3 DNA: TGTGCCAGCAGTGGGGGCAGGCGAAGCTCTGGAAACACCATATATTTT; CDR3 protein: CASSGGRRSSGNTIYF
J gene: TRBJ2-3; V gene: TRBV9; CDR3 length: 15; D gene: NA; clone size: NA; CDR3 DNA: TGTGCCAGCAGCAAAACCCGGGGGTTAGCAGATACGCAGTATTTT; CDR3 protein: CASSKTRGLADTQYF
J gene: TRBJ1-2; V gene: TRBV6-6; CDR3 length: 14; D gene: TRBD1; clone size: NA; CDR3 DNA: TGTGCCAGCAGCCTCTTTGACAGGGGCTATGGCTACACCTTC; CDR3 protein: CASSLFDRGYGYTF
J gene: TRBJ1-2; V gene: TRBV5-1; CDR3 length: 15; D gene: NA; clone size: NA; CDR3 DNA: TGCGCCAGCAGCTGGGGGACCGGGACTAACTATGGCTACACCTTC; CDR3 protein: CASSWGTGTNYGYTF
J gene: TRBJ2-6; V gene: TRBV9; CDR3 length: 15; D gene: NA; clone size: few; CDR3 DNA: TGTGCCAGCAGCGTAGGCGGCTCTGGGGCCAACGTCCTGACTTTC; CDR3 protein: CASSVGGSGANVLTF
J gene: TRBJ2-1; V gene: TRBV7-9; CDR3 length: 15; D gene: TRBD1; clone size: NA; CDR3 DNA: TGTGCCAGCAGCTGGCGTAGGACAGGGGTCGGTGAGCAGTTCTTC; CDR3 protein: CASSWRRTGVGEQFF
J gene: TRBJ2-1; V gene: TRBV6-5; CDR3 length: 15; D gene: TRBD2; clone size: NA; CDR3 DNA: TGTGCCAGCTCGAGACTAGCGGGAGCTATCAATGAGCAGTTCTTC; CDR3 protein: CASSRLAGAINEQFF
J gene: TRBJ2-1; V gene: TRBV10-3; CDR3 length: 15; D gene: NA; clone size: NA; CDR3 DNA: TGTGCCACCACCAGGGCGGGGAGCTCCTACAATGAGCAGTTCTTC; CDR3 protein: CATTRAGSSYNEQFF
J gene: TRBJ2-3; V gene: TRBV10-1; CDR3 length: 15; D gene: NA; clone size: NA; CDR3 DNA: TGCGCCAGCAGCGCGATCAGGGGTGGCACAGATACGCAGTATTTT; CDR3 protein: CASSAIRGGTDTQYF
J gene: TRBJ2-7; V gene: TRBV30; CDR3 length: 13; D gene: NA; clone size: NA; CDR3 DNA: TGTGCCTGGAGTGCCGGGGCTGCCTACGAGCAGTACTTC; CDR3 protein: CAWSAGAAYEQYF
J gene: TRBJ2-7; V gene: TRBV28; CDR3 length: 14; D gene: NA; clone size: once; CDR3 DNA: TGTGCCAGCAGTTTGAATGGGGGGGGCGACGAGCAGTACTTC; CDR3 protein: CASSLNGGGDEQYF
J gene: TRBJ2-2; V gene: TRBV2; CDR3 length: 13; D gene: NA; clone size: NA; CDR3 DNA: TGTGCCAGCAAACTCGGGGGCACCGGGGAGCTGTTTTTT; CDR3 protein: CASKLGGTGELFF
J gene: TRBJ2-7; V gene: TRBV18; CDR3 length: 11; D gene: NA; clone size: NA; CDR3 DNA: TGTGCCAGCTCACCACAGTACGAGCAGTACTTC; CDR3 protein: CASSPQYEQYF
J gene: TRBJ1-1; V gene: TRBV18; CDR3 length: 15; D gene: NA; clone size: NA; CDR3 DNA: TGTGCCAGCTCCCTATCTGGGGGGGCAAACACTGAAGCTTTCTTT; CDR3 protein: CASSLSGGANTEAFF
J gene: TRBJ2-5; V gene: TRBV11-2; CDR3 length: 12; D gene: NA; clone size: NA; CDR3 DNA: TGTGCCAGCAGCCAACCCTGGGTGACCCAGTACTTC; CDR3 protein: CASSQPWVTQYF
J gene: TRBJ2-5; V gene: TRBV5-1; CDR3 length: 15; D gene: NA; clone size: NA; CDR3 DNA: TGCGCCAGCAGCTTGGTCCCACGGGGCCAAGAGACCCAGTACTTC; CDR3 protein: CASSLVPRGQETQYF
J gene: TRBJ2-1; V gene: TRBV6-5; CDR3 length: 15; D gene: NA; clone size: NA; CDR3 DNA: TGTGCCAGCAGTTCCCCGGGCGGAGCCTACAATGAGCAGTTCTTC; CDR3 protein: CASSSPGGAYNEQFF
J gene: TRBJ2-5; V gene: TRBV6-1; CDR3 length: 14; D gene: NA; clone size: NA; CDR3 DNA: TGTGCCAGCAGTGGTGGCAGGGGCTCGGAGACCCAGTACTTC; CDR3 protein: CASSGGRGSETQYF
J gene: TRBJ1-2; V gene: TRBV27; CDR3 length: 13; D gene: TRBD1; clone size: NA; CDR3 DNA: TGTGCCAGCAGTTTCGGACAGGGCTATGGCTACACCTTC; CDR3 protein: CASSFGQGYGYTF
J gene: TRBJ1-2; V gene: TRBV4-3; CDR3 length: 15; D gene: NA; clone size: NA; CDR3 DNA: TGCGCCAGCAGCCTCAAGACCTGGGGATCGGAGGGCTACACCTTC; CDR3 protein: CASSLKTWGSEGYTF
J gene: TRBJ2-1; V gene: TRBV29-1; CDR3 length: 14; D gene: NA; clone size: NA; CDR3 DNA: TGCAGCGTTGAAGGTCTAGCTGGTTGGTATGAGCAGTTCTTC; CDR3 protein: CSVEGLAGWYEQFF
J gene: TRBJ2-5; V gene: TRBV7-6; CDR3 length: 15; D gene: NA; clone size: NA; CDR3 DNA: TGTGCCAGCAGTCAAAGGGGCCAGGGGGGAGAGACCCAGTACTTC; CDR3 protein: CASSQRGQGGETQYF
J gene: TRBJ2-6; V gene: TRBV9; CDR3 length: 16; D gene: TRBD1; clone size: NA; CDR3 DNA: TGTGCCAGCAGTGCAGGGGGTGGCTCTGGGGCCAACGTCCTGACTTTC; CDR3 protein: CASSAGGGSGANVLTF
J gene: TRBJ1-1; V gene: TRBV28; CDR3 length: 16; D gene: NA; clone size: few; CDR3 DNA: TGTGCCAGCAGCCTTTGGATGGGAGGGGGGGGCACTGAAGCTTTCTTT; CDR3 protein: CASSLWMGGGGTEAFF
J gene: TRBJ2-1; V gene: TRBV14; CDR3 length: 14; D gene: NA; clone size: NA; CDR3 DNA: TGTGCCAGCAGCCAAGAGGCTCGGGGGAACGAGCAGTTCTTC; CDR3 protein: CASSQEARGNEQFF
J gene: TRBJ1-5; V gene: TRBV6-5; CDR3 length: 14; D gene: TRBD1; clone size: NA; CDR3 DNA: TGTGCCAGCAGTCGGACAGGGTCCGACCAGCCCCAGCATTTT; CDR3 protein: CASSRTGSDQPQHF
J gene: TRBJ2-1; V gene: TRBV7-6; CDR3 length: 12; D gene: NA; clone size: NA; CDR3 DNA: TGTGCCAGCAGCACGGGACCTCAGGAGCAGTTCTTC; CDR3 protein: CASSTGPQEQFF
J gene: TRBJ2-2; V gene: TRBV7-7; CDR3 length: 15; D gene: NA; clone size: NA; CDR3 DNA: TGTGCCAGCAGCTTAGACAGTCCGAACACCGGGGAGCTGTTTTTT; CDR3 protein: CASSLDSPNTGELFF
J gene: TRBJ2-3; V gene: TRBV9; CDR3 length: 15; D gene: NA; clone size: NA; CDR3 DNA: TGTGCCAGCAGCGTAGGACCCGCTAGCACAGATACGCAGTATTTT; CDR3 protein: CASSVGPASTDTQYF
J gene: TRBJ2-1; V gene: TRBV30; CDR3 length: 14; D gene: NA; clone size: NA; CDR3 DNA: TGTGCCTGGACCAAACGATGGAGGTGGGATGAGCAGTTCTTC; CDR3 protein: CAWTKRWRWDEQFF
J gene: TRBJ2-1; V gene: TRBV5-8; CDR3 length: 17; D gene: NA; clone size: NA; CDR3 DNA: TGTGCCAGCAGCTTGTCCCACGGGTGGAACTCCTACAATGAGCAGTTCTTC; CDR3 protein: CASSLSHGWNSYNEQFF
J gene: TRBJ2-3; V gene: TRBV9; CDR3 length: 16; D gene: TRBD2; clone size: NA; CDR3 DNA: TGTGCCAGCAGCCCCGTACTAGCGGGAGTAACAGATACGCAGTATTTT; CDR3 protein: CASSPVLAGVTDTQYF
J gene: TRBJ2-2; V gene: TRBV7-9; CDR3 length: 13; D gene: NA; clone size: NA; CDR3 DNA: TGTGCCAGCAGCTTAAAGGTCACCGGGGAGCTGTTTTTT; CDR3 protein: CASSLKVTGELFF
J gene: TRBJ1-2; V gene: TRBV4-1; CDR3 length: 15; D gene: NA; clone size: NA; CDR3 DNA: TGCGCCAGCAGCCAAGAAGGCCTCAGTGGCTATGGCTACACCTTC; CDR3 protein: CASSQEGLSGYGYTF
J gene: TRBJ2-3; V gene: TRBV29-1; CDR3 length: 15; D gene: TRBD2; clone size: NA; CDR3 DNA: TGCAGCGCAAAGAATAGCGGGAGGGCAGAAGATACGCAGTATTTT; CDR3 protein: CSAKNSGRAEDTQYF
J gene: TRBJ1-6; V gene: TRBV19; CDR3 length: 14; D gene: NA; clone size: NA; CDR3 DNA: TGTGCCAGTAGTATAGACAGGGATAATTCACCCCTCCACTTT; CDR3 protein: CASSIDRDNSPLHF
J gene: TRBJ2-6; V gene: TRBV7-9; CDR3 length: 14; D gene: NA; clone size: NA; CDR3 DNA: TGTGCCAGCAGCTTAGTACTTGGGGCCAACGTCCTGACTTTC; CDR3 protein: CASSLVLGANVLTF
J gene: TRBJ2-3; V gene: TRBV30; CDR3 length: 15; D gene: NA; clone size: NA; CDR3 DNA: TGTGCCTGGAGTGCCGGGACAAGGGGCACAGATACGCAGTATTTT; CDR3 protein: CAWSAGTRGTDTQYF
J gene: TRBJ2-7; V gene: TRBV5-1; CDR3 length: 18; D gene: NA; clone size: NA; CDR3 DNA: TGCGCCAGCAGCTCAACGGGGGCAGGGGGTCAGAGCTCCTACGAGCAGTACTTC; CDR3 protein: CASSSTGAGGQSSYEQYF
J gene: TRBJ1-3; V gene: TRBV11-2; CDR3 length: 13; D gene: NA; clone size: NA; CDR3 DNA: TGTGCCAGCAGCCGCGACAGGGGAAACACCATATATTTT; CDR3 protein: CASSRDRGNTIYF
J gene: TRBJ1-1; V gene: TRBV9; CDR3 length: 13; D gene: NA; clone size: NA; CDR3 DNA: TGTGCCAGCAGCCCGCGACCGGCAGAGCGGGCTTTCTTT; CDR3 protein: CASSPRPAERAFF
J gene: TRBJ1-5; V gene: TRBV5-6; CDR3 length: 14; D gene: TRBD1; clone size: NA; CDR3 DNA: TGTGCCAGCAGCCACAGGGGCCGCAATCAGCCCCAGCATTTT; CDR3 protein: CASSHRGRNQPQHF
J gene: TRBJ1-2; V gene: TRBV7-2; CDR3 length: 13; D gene: NA; clone size: NA; CDR3 DNA: TGTGCCAGCAAGTACGGGGGATCGGAGGGCTACACCTTC; CDR3 protein: CASKYGGSEGYTF
J gene: TRBJ2-6; V gene: TRBV28; CDR3 length: 16; D gene: TRBD2; clone size: once; CDR3 DNA: TGTGCCAGCAGTTTAAGCGGGGCCATTGGGGCCAACGTCCTGACTTTC; CDR3 protein: CASSLSGAIGANVLTF